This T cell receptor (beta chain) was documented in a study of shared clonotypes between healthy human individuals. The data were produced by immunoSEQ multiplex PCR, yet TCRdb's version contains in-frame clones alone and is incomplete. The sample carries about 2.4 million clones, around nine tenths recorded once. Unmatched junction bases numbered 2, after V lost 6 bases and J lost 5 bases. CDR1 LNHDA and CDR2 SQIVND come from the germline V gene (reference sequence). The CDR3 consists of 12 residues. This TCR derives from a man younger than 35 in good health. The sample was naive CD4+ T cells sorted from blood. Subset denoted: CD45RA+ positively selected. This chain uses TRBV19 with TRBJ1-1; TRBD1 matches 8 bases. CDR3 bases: TGTGCCAGTAGCCAGGGGGCGACTGAAGCTTTCTTT. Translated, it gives CASSQGATEAFF.